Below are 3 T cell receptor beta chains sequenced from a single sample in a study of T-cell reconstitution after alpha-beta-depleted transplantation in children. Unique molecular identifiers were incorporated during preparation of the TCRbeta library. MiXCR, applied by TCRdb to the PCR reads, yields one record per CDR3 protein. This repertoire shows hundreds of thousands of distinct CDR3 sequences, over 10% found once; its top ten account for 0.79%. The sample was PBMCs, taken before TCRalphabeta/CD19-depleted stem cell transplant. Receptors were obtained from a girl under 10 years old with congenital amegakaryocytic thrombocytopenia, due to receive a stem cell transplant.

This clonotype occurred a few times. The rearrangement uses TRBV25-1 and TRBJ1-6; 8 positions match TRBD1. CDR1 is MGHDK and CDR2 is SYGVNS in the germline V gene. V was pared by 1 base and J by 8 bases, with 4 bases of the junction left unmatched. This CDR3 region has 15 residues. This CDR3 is CASSEFQGADSPLHF. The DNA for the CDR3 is TGTGCCAGCAGTGAATTCCAGGGGGCGGATTCACCCCTCCACTTT.

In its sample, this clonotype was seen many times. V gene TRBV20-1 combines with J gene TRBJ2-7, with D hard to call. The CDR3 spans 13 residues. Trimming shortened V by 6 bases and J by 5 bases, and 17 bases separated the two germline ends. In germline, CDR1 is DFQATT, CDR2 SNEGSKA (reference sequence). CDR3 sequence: CSAAKIEYNEQYF. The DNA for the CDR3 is TGCAGTGCGGCCAAGATTGAGTACAACGAGCAGTACTTC.

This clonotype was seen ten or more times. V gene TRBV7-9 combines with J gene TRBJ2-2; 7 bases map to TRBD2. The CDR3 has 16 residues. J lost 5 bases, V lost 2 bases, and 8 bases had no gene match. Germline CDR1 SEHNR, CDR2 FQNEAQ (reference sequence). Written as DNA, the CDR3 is TGTGCCAGCAGCTTAACGGCGGGAGTGACGACCGGGGAGCTGTTTTTT. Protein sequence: CASSLTAGVTTGELFF.